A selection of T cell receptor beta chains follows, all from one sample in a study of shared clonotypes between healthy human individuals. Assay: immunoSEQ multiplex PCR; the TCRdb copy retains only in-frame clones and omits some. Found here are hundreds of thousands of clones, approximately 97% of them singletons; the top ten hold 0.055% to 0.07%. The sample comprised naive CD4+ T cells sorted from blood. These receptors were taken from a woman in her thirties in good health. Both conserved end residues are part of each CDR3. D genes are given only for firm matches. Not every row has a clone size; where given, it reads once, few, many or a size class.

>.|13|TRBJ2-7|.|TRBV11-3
TGTGCCAGCAGCCGCGGACGTTCCTACGAGCAGTACTTC
CASSRGRSYEQYF
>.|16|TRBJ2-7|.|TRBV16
TGTGCCAGCAGCCTTTCCCCCGGGGACAACTCCTACGAGCAGTACTTC
CASSLSPGDNSYEQYF
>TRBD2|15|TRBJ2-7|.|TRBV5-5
TGTGCCAGCAGCCAGGGACTAGCGGGGGACTACGAGCAGTACTTC
CASSQGLAGDYEQYF
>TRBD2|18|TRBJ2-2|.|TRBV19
TGTGCCAGTAGTATCGGACTAGCGGGAGGGCGCGACACCGGGGAGCTGTTTTTT
CASSIGLAGGRDTGELFF
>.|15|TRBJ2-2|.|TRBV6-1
TGTGCCAGCAGCCCCACTAGGGCGAACACCGGGGAGCTGTTTTTT
CASSPTRANTGELFF
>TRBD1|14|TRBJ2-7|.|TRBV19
TGTGCCAGTTCTGGGACAGCTGGGTCCTACGAGCAGTACTTC
CASSGTAGSYEQYF
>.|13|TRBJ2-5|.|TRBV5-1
TGCGCCAGCAGCCTCGCGACAGAGGAGACCCAGTACTTC
CASSLATEETQYF
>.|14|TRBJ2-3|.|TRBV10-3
TGTGCCATCAGTGAGTCGCAAGGGGGGGATACGCAGTATTTT
CAISESQGGDTQYF
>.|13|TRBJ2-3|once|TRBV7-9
TGTGCCAGCAGCTTACCTAGCACAGATACGCAGTATTTT
CASSLPSTDTQYF
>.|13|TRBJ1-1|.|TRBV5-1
TGCGCCAGCAGCTTGAAGGTGAACACTGAAGCTTTCTTT
CASSLKVNTEAFF
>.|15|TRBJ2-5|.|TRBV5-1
TGCGCCAGCAGCTTGACGTTGGGGGGCCAAGAGACCCAGTACTTC
CASSLTLGGQETQYF
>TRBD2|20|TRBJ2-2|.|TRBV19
TGTGCCAGTAGGGGGTCAATTGGCTATCTAGCGGGAGTAGGCACCGGGGAGCTGTTTTTT
CASRGSIGYLAGVGTGELFF
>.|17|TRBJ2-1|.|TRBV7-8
TGTGCCAGCAGCCCCCGGTGGCGCCATCCAACCTACAATGAGCAGTTCTTC
CASSPRWRHPTYNEQFF
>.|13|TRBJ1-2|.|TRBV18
TGTGCCAGCTCACCGCCGGCGGCGGATGGCTACACCTTC
CASSPPAADGYTF
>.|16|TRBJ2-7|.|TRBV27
TGTGCCAGCAGTTTAAGGGGAAAAAGCGATGCCTACGAGCAGTACTTC
CASSLRGKSDAYEQYF
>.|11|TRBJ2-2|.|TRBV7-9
TGTGCCAACAGGGAGTCCGGGGAGCTGTTTTTT
CANRESGELFF
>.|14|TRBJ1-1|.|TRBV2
TGTGCCAGCAGTGAAAAGGGAGGGGACACTGAAGCTTTCTTT
CASSEKGGDTEAFF
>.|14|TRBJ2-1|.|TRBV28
TGTGCCAGCAGTTTACAGCTTGAAGAGCGGATACAGTTCTTC
CASSLQLEERIQFF
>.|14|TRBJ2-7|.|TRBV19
TGTGCCAGTAGTGACTCAGGGACGACGTACGAGCAGTACTTC
CASSDSGTTYEQYF
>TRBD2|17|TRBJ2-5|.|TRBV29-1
TGCAGCGTTGTCCGGGGACTAGCGGGAACAGTTCAAGAGACCCAGTACTTC
CSVVRGLAGTVQETQYF
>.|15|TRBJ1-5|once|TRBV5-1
TGCGCCAGCAGTCTCCTAGGGACACGGGATCAGCCCCAGCATTTT
CASSLLGTRDQPQHF
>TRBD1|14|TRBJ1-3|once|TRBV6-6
TGTGCCAGCAGACAGGGGGCGTCTGGAAACACCATATATTTT
CASRQGASGNTIYF
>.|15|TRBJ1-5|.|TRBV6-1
TGTGCCAGCAGTCCCGGACAGATTAGCAATCAGCCCCAGCATTTT
CASSPGQISNQPQHF
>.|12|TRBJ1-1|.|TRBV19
TGTGCCAGTAGTATAGGGGCTACTGAAGCTTTCTTT
CASSIGATEAFF
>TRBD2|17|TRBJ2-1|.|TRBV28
TGTGCCAGCAGTTTCGGAGGGACTAGCGCTTTTCACAATGAGCAGTTCTTC
CASSFGGTSAFHNEQFF
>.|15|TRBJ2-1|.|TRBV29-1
TGCAGCGTCCAAAACACGATGAGCTCCTACAATGAGCAGTTCTTC
CSVQNTMSSYNEQFF
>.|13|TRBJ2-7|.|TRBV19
TGTGCCAGTAGTCAGAGGGAGTTGTGGGAGCAGTACTTC
CASSQRELWEQYF
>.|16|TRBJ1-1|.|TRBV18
TGTGCCAGCTCACCTATAATTAGGGCTGTGAACACTGAAGCTTTCTTT
CASSPIIRAVNTEAFF
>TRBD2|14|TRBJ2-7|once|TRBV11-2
TGTGCCAGCAGCTTAGCGGCGGGACTAAGGGAGCAGTACTTC
CASSLAAGLREQYF
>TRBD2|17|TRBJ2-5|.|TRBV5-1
TGCGCCAGCAGCCACGGACTAGCGGGAGGGCCGGAGGAGACCCAGTACTTC
CASSHGLAGGPEETQYF